Listed below are T cell receptor beta chains from one sample, sequenced in a study of spatial heterogeneity in lung cancer. TCRdb re-analysed the 5' RACE reads in MiXCR, keeping a single row per CDR3 protein. The data contain around 74,000 distinct CDR3 sequences, about an eighth of them singletons. The source was PBMCs, collected at surgery. The origin of the receptors is a male donor with early-stage non-small cell lung cancer. CDR3s include the opening cysteine and the closing phenylalanine or tryptophan. The order of the fields is clone size, J gene, V gene, D gene, CDR3 protein, CDR3 DNA. A D gene is named only where the DNA matches it firmly. Clone size is given for some rows only: seen once, a few or many times, or a class if the clone is expanded.

clone_size: few
j_call: TRBJ2-2
v_call: TRBV5-1
d_call: TRBD2
cdr3_aa: CASSLGLAGGTGELFF
cdr3_nt: TGCGCCAGCAGCCTGGGACTAGCGGGAGGCACCGGGGAGCTGTTTTTT

clone_size: many
j_call: TRBJ2-7
v_call: TRBV20-1
d_call: NA
cdr3_aa: CSAEGLYYEQYF
cdr3_nt: TGCAGTGCTGAGGGCCTATACTACGAGCAGTACTTC

clone_size: NA
j_call: TRBJ1-6
v_call: TRBV6-5
d_call: NA
cdr3_aa: CASSLTYGASSPLHF
cdr3_nt: TGTGCCAGCAGCCTGACCTATGGGGCTTCTTCACCCCTCCACTTT

clone_size: few
j_call: TRBJ2-1
v_call: TRBV7-8
d_call: NA
cdr3_aa: CASSPAKNEQFF
cdr3_nt: TGTGCCAGCAGCCCAGCAAAAAATGAGCAGTTCTTC

clone_size: few
j_call: TRBJ1-1
v_call: TRBV2
d_call: NA
cdr3_aa: CASSEALGGGTEAFF
cdr3_nt: TGTGCCAGCAGTGAAGCGCTGGGCGGGGGCACTGAAGCTTTCTTT

clone_size: NA
j_call: TRBJ2-1
v_call: TRBV30
d_call: NA
cdr3_aa: CAWSPGPKGWQFF
cdr3_nt: TGTGCCTGGAGTCCCGGGCCAAAAGGGTGGCAGTTCTTC

clone_size: many
j_call: TRBJ2-7
v_call: TRBV5-1
d_call: TRBD2
cdr3_aa: CASTKEPAGGNEQYF
cdr3_nt: TGCGCCAGCACCAAGGAGCCAGCGGGAGGCAACGAGCAGTACTTC

clone_size: once
j_call: TRBJ1-1
v_call: TRBV6-1
d_call: NA
cdr3_aa: CASSDSLNTEAFF
cdr3_nt: TGTGCCAGCAGTGACAGCCTCAACACTGAAGCTTTCTTT

clone_size: NA
j_call: TRBJ1-3
v_call: TRBV28
d_call: NA
cdr3_aa: CASSSERTPREGILNTIYF
cdr3_nt: TGTGCCAGCAGTTCGGAGAGGACACCCAGGGAAGGAATCCTAAACACCATATATTTT

clone_size: NA
j_call: TRBJ2-1
v_call: TRBV5-1
d_call: TRBD2
cdr3_aa: CASSLTLAGGNEQFF
cdr3_nt: TGCGCCAGCAGCTTGACACTAGCGGGAGGGAATGAGCAGTTCTTC

clone_size: many
j_call: TRBJ2-7
v_call: TRBV30
d_call: TRBD2
cdr3_aa: CAWRGTSGTYSYEQYF
cdr3_nt: TGTGCCTGGAGAGGGACTAGCGGCACTTACTCCTACGAGCAGTACTTC

clone_size: NA
j_call: TRBJ1-4
v_call: TRBV7-2
d_call: NA
cdr3_aa: CASSFNYNEKLFF
cdr3_nt: TGTGCCAGCAGCTTTAACTATAATGAAAAACTGTTTTTT

clone_size: few
j_call: TRBJ1-6
v_call: TRBV6-5
d_call: NA
cdr3_aa: CASSYSRGAVNINSPLHF
cdr3_nt: TGTGCCAGCAGTTACTCGAGGGGAGCGGTAAACATAAATTCACCCCTCCACTTT

clone_size: many
j_call: TRBJ2-3
v_call: TRBV24-1
d_call: TRBD2
cdr3_aa: CATLVAGAPDTQYF
cdr3_nt: TGTGCCACCCTGGTAGCGGGAGCCCCAGATACGCAGTATTTT

clone_size: few
j_call: TRBJ1-3
v_call: TRBV7-2
d_call: NA
cdr3_aa: CASSLATGLPGNTIYF
cdr3_nt: TGTGCCAGCAGCTTAGCGACAGGTTTACCCGGAAACACCATATATTTT

clone_size: few
j_call: TRBJ2-7
v_call: TRBV29-1
d_call: NA
cdr3_aa: CSVEDQQRYEQYF
cdr3_nt: TGCAGCGTTGAAGACCAACAGCGATACGAGCAGTACTTC

clone_size: few
j_call: TRBJ1-5
v_call: TRBV12-5
d_call: NA
cdr3_aa: CASGLVTPPNQPQHF
cdr3_nt: TGTGCTAGTGGTTTGGTTACTCCCCCCAATCAGCCCCAGCATTTT

clone_size: NA
j_call: TRBJ2-1
v_call: TRBV7-9
d_call: NA
cdr3_aa: CASSSGQSSYNEQFF
cdr3_nt: TGTGCCAGCAGCTCCGGACAGAGCTCCTACAATGAGCAGTTCTTC

clone_size: NA
j_call: TRBJ2-5
v_call: TRBV7-9
d_call: NA
cdr3_aa: CASSNRIQETQYF
cdr3_nt: TGTGCCAGCAGTAACAGGATACAAGAGACCCAGTACTTC

clone_size: NA
j_call: TRBJ2-2
v_call: TRBV7-3
d_call: TRBD1
cdr3_aa: CASSLSLAGGNAGELFF
cdr3_nt: TGTGCCAGCAGCTTAAGTTTAGCAGGGGGTAACGCCGGGGAGCTGTTTTTT

clone_size: NA
j_call: TRBJ2-1
v_call: TRBV6-2/TRBV6-3
d_call: NA
cdr3_aa: CASRPDHRNEQFF
cdr3_nt: TGTGCCAGCAGGCCCGATCACCGCAATGAGCAGTTCTTC

clone_size: once
j_call: TRBJ2-7
v_call: TRBV6-5
d_call: TRBD1
cdr3_aa: CASSPAPGQGTYEQYF
cdr3_nt: TGTGCCAGCAGCCCAGCCCCGGGACAGGGGACCTACGAGCAGTACTTC

clone_size: many
j_call: TRBJ2-7
v_call: TRBV7-3
d_call: TRBD2
cdr3_aa: CASSLSGRAAKYF
cdr3_nt: TGTGCCAGCAGCTTAAGCGGGAGGGCCGCGAAATACTTC

clone_size: few
j_call: TRBJ2-1
v_call: TRBV3-1
d_call: TRBD2
cdr3_aa: CASSLSGRATYNEQFF
cdr3_nt: TGTGCCAGCAGCCTTAGCGGGAGGGCCACCTACAATGAGCAGTTCTTC

clone_size: many
j_call: TRBJ2-3
v_call: TRBV6-4
d_call: NA
cdr3_aa: CASSLLGGTDTQYF
cdr3_nt: TGTGCCAGCAGTCTTCTAGGGGGGACGGATACGCAGTATTTT

clone_size: NA
j_call: TRBJ1-2
v_call: TRBV24-1
d_call: TRBD1
cdr3_aa: CATSDDRVARGYTF
cdr3_nt: TGTGCCACCAGTGATGACAGGGTTGCAAGGGGCTACACCTTC

clone_size: NA
j_call: TRBJ2-1
v_call: TRBV7-9
d_call: NA
cdr3_aa: CASSSGGPNEQFF
cdr3_nt: TGTGCCAGCAGCTCCGGGGGTCCTAATGAGCAGTTCTTC

clone_size: once
j_call: TRBJ2-6
v_call: TRBV15
d_call: NA
cdr3_aa: CATSWVPGANVLTF
cdr3_nt: TGTGCCACCAGTTGGGTCCCCGGGGCCAACGTCCTGACTTTC

clone_size: NA
j_call: TRBJ1-2
v_call: TRBV29-1
d_call: NA
cdr3_aa: CSVDDKGYYGYTF
cdr3_nt: TGCAGCGTTGATGATAAGGGGTACTATGGCTACACCTTC

clone_size: NA
j_call: TRBJ1-1
v_call: TRBV3-1
d_call: NA
cdr3_aa: CASSLSIGSTEAFF
cdr3_nt: TGTGCCAGCAGCCTTTCTATAGGGAGCACTGAAGCTTTCTTT

clone_size: many
j_call: TRBJ1-2
v_call: TRBV4-3
d_call: NA
cdr3_aa: CASSQVWRASGGYTF
cdr3_nt: TGCGCCAGCAGCCAAGTGTGGAGGGCCTCGGGGGGCTACACCTTC

clone_size: many
j_call: TRBJ2-1
v_call: TRBV12-3/TRBV12-4
d_call: NA
cdr3_aa: CASSLAGRGYNEQFF
cdr3_nt: TGTGCCAGCAGTTTGGCGGGCAGGGGCTACAATGAGCAGTTCTTC

clone_size: many
j_call: TRBJ2-3
v_call: TRBV20-1
d_call: TRBD2
cdr3_aa: CSALSGSGDTDTQYF
cdr3_nt: TGCAGTGCGCTTAGCGGGAGTGGTGACACAGATACGCAGTATTTT

clone_size: many
j_call: TRBJ2-1
v_call: TRBV15
d_call: NA
cdr3_aa: CATSRELYNEQFF
cdr3_nt: TGTGCCACCAGCAGAGAGCTGTACAATGAGCAGTTCTTC

clone_size: NA
j_call: TRBJ1-4
v_call: TRBV15
d_call: NA
cdr3_aa: CATSPGGEGTNEKLFF
cdr3_nt: TGTGCCACCAGCCCTGGGGGGGAGGGGACTAATGAAAAACTGTTTTTT